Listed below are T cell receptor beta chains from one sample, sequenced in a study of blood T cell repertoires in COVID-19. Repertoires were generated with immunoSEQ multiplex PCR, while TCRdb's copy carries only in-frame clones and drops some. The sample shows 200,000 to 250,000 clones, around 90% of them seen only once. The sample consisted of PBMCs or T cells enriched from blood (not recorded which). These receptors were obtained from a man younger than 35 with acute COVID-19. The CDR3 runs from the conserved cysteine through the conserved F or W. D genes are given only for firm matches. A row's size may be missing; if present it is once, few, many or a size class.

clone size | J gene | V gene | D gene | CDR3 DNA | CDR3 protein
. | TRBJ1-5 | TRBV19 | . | TGTGCCAGTAGTATAGGCGTGGGGCGTAAGAGTTTGGAGCCCCAGCATTTT | CASSIGVGRKSLEPQHF
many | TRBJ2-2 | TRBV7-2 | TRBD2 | TGTGCCAGCAGCCGGACTAGCGGGAGTTCTGACGGGGAGCTGTTTTTT | CASSRTSGSSDGELFF
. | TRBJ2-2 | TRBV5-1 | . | TGCGCCAGCAGTTTCGACACGTTCACCGGGGAGCTGTTTTTT | CASSFDTFTGELFF
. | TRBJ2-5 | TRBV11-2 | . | TGTGCCAGCACCATCGACAGGACCCAAGAGACCCAGTACTTC | CASTIDRTQETQYF
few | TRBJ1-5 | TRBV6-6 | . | TGTGCCAGCAGTACAGACAGTCAGCCCCAGCATTTT | CASSTDSQPQHF
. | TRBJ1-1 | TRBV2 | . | TGTGCCAGCAGTGATTTTTCCAGGGATGAAGCTTTCTTT | CASSDFSRDEAFF
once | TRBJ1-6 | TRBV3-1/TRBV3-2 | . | TGTGCCAGCAGCCAAGCAGGGCAGGGTTTGAATTCACCCCTCCACTTT | CASSQAGQGLNSPLHF
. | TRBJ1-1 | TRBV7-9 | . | TGTGCCAGCAGCTTAACGACGACAGAAGTGGCTATGAACACTGAAGCTTTCTTT | CASSLTTTEVAMNTEAFF
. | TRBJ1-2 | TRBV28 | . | TGTGCCAGCAGCAAATCCGACAGATCCTTTGGCTACACCTTC | CASSKSDRSFGYTF
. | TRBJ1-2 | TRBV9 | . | TGTGCCAGCAGCGGAATACAGAGTGGCTACACCTTC | CASSGIQSGYTF
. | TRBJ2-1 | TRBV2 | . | TGTGCCAGCAGCTCCCAGGGAAATGAGCAGTTCTTC | CASSSQGNEQFF
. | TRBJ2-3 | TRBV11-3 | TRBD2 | TGTGCCAGCAGCTTCTTCTTTTCGGGGCGGGAGGGTACAGATACGCAGTATTTT | CASSFFFSGREGTDTQYF
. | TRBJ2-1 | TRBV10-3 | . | TGTGCCATCAGTGTTCCGGCGGGATCACACAATGAGCAGTTCTTC | CAISVPAGSHNEQFF
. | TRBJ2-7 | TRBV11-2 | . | TGTGCCAGCAGCTTCGTTCCAGGGTCGTACGAGCAGTACTTC | CASSFVPGSYEQYF
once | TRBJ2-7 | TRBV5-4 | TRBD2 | TGTGCCAGCAGCTTGGAAACTAGCGGCTCCTACGAGCAGTACTTC | CASSLETSGSYEQYF
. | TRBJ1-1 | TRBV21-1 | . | TGTGCCAGCAGCGGTCGACAGGGGGAAATGAACACTGAAGCTTTCTTT | CASSGRQGEMNTEAFF
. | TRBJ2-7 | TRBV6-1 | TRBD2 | TGTGCCAGCAGTGAAGGGACTAGCGGAAGTTACGAGCAGTACTTC | CASSEGTSGSYEQYF
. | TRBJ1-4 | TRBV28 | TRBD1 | TGTGCCAGCAGTGCCGGGACAGCAACTAATGAAAAACTGTTTTTT | CASSAGTATNEKLFF
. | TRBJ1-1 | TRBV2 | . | TGTGCCAGCAGGGAGGGACCGTACACTGAAGCTTTCTTT | CASREGPYTEAFF
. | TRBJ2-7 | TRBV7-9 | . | TGTGCCAGCAGCTTAGTGGGGGGAATGTCGTCCTACGAGCAGTACTTC | CASSLVGGMSSYEQYF
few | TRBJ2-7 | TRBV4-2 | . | TGTGCCAGCAGCCAAGAGGAGGGAGCAACGTACGAGCAGTACTTC | CASSQEEGATYEQYF
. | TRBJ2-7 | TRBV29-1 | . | TGCAGCGTTGGTGGAGAGCTATACGAGCAGTACTTC | CSVGGELYEQYF
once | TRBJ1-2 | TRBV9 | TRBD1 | TGTGCCAGCAGCGTAGGAGGGACAGGAATTTATGGCTACACCTTC | CASSVGGTGIYGYTF
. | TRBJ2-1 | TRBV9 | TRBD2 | TGTGCCAGCAGCGTAGTGGGACTAGCGGGAGATGAGCAGTTCTTC | CASSVVGLAGDEQFF
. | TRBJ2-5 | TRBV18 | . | TGTGCCAGCTCACCTAGAGGGCTGTGGGAGACCCAGTACTTC | CASSPRGLWETQYF
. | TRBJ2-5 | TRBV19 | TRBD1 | TGTGCCAGTAGTATAGGGGACAGAGGAAGAGGAGAGACCCAGTACTTC | CASSIGDRGRGETQYF
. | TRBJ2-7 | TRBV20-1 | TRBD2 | TGCAGTGCTAGTCAAAAAGCGGGAGTATCGGCCGAGCAGTACTTC | CSASQKAGVSAEQYF
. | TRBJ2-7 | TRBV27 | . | TGTGCCAGCAGTTCGAGAGCTGAAGCCTACGAGCAGTACTTC | CASSSRAEAYEQYF
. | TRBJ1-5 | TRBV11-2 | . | TGTGCCAGCAGCCTCACAGGGCGCAATCAGCCCCAGCATTTT | CASSLTGRNQPQHF
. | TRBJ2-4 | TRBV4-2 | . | TGTGCCAGCAGCCAAGAGAATAGCGGTAATGACATTCAGTACTTC | CASSQENSGNDIQYF
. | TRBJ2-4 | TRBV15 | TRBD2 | TGTGCCACCAGCAGAGATAAGGCCGGACTAGCGTACAAAAACATTCAGTACTTC | CATSRDKAGLAYKNIQYF
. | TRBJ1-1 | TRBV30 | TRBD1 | TGTGCCTGGATACCGGGACAGGCAATGAACACTGAAGCTTTCTTT | CAWIPGQAMNTEAFF
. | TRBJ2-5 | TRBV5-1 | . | TGCGCCAGCAGCTCCCTAACAGGACAACAAGAGACCCAGTACTTC | CASSSLTGQQETQYF
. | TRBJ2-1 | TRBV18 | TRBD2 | TGTGCCAGCTCACCACCCCTAGCGGGAGGATTCTTC | CASSPPLAGGFF
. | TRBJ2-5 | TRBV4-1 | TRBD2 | TGCGCCAGCAGTCTAGCGGGAGAGACCCAGTACTTC | CASSLAGETQYF
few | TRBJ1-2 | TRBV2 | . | TGTGCCTCCTCAGAGGTCCGGGATCCCCTTGGCTATGGCTACACCTTC | CASSEVRDPLGYGYTF
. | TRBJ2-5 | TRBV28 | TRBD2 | TGTGCCAGCAGTGGTACCTTCGGGACTAGCGCTCAAGAGACCCAGTACTTC | CASSGTFGTSAQETQYF
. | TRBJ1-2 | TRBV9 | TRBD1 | TGTGCCAGCAGCGGCGGGACAGATATCTATGGCTACACCTTC | CASSGGTDIYGYTF
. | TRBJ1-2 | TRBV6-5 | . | TGTGCCAGCAGTTACGAGGCTAACTATGGCTACACCTTC | CASSYEANYGYTF
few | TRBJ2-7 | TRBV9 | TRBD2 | TGTGCCAGCAGCGTGGGACTAGCAATCCACGAGCAGTACTTC | CASSVGLAIHEQYF
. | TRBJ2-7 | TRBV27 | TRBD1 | TGTGCCAGCAGTTTATGGGGGACAGGTAGCTACGAGCAGTACTTC | CASSLWGTGSYEQYF
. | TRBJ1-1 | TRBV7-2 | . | TGTGCCAGCAGCTCACAGGAGAACACTGAAGCTTTCTTT | CASSSQENTEAFF
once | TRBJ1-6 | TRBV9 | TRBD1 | TGTGCCAGCAGCGTACGGACAGGGGCGAATTCACCCCTCCACTTT | CASSVRTGANSPLHF
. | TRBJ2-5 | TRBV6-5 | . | TGTGCCAGCAGTTCACTAGCTGACCAAGAGACCCAGTACTTC | CASSSLADQETQYF
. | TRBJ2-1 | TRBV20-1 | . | TGCAGTGCTAGTTACGGACAGTTGGGGGCCAATGAGCAGTTCTTC | CSASYGQLGANEQFF
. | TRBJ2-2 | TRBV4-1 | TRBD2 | TGCGCCAGCCGAGCTAGCGGGCTGAACACCGGGGAGCTGTTTTTT | CASRASGLNTGELFF
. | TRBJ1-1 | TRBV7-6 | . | TGTGCCAGCAGTCCGACGGGAGGGGGGATGAACACTGAAGCTTTCTTT | CASSPTGGGMNTEAFF